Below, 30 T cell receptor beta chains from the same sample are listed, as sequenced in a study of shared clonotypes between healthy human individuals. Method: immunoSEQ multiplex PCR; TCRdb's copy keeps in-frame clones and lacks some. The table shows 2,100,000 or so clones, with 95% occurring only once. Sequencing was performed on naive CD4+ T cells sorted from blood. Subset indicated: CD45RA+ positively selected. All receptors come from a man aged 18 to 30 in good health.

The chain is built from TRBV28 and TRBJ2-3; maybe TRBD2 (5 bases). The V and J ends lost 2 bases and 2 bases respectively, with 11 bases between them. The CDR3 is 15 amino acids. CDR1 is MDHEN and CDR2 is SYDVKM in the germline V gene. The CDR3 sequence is CASSLRVGLTDTQYF. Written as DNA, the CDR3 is TGTGCCAGCAGTTTACGGGTTGGACTCACAGATACGCAGTATTTT.

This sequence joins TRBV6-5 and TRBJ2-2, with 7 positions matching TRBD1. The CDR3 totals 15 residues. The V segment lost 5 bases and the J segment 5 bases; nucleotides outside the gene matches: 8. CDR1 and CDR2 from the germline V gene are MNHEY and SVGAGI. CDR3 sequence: CASSAGTEVTGELFF. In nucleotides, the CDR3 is TGTGCCAGCAGTGCCGGGACAGAAGTTACCGGGGAGCTGTTTTTT.

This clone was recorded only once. CDR3 coding DNA: TGCAGTGCCCCGCATAATTCACCCCTCCACTTT. Protein: CSAPHNSPLHF. This rearrangement joins TRBV20-1 to TRBJ1-6; no definite D call. CDR1 and CDR2 (germline): DFQATT, SNEGSKA (reference sequence). The CDR3 consists of 11 residues. Trimming took 6 bases from V and 5 from J, leaving 5 bases between them.

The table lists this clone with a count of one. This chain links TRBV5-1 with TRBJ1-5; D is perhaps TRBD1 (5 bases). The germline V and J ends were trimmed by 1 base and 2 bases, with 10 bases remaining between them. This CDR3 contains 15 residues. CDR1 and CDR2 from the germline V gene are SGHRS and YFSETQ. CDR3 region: CASSLLGERNQPQHF. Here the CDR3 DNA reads TGCGCCAGCAGCTTGCTGGGGGAACGCAATCAGCCCCAGCATTTT.

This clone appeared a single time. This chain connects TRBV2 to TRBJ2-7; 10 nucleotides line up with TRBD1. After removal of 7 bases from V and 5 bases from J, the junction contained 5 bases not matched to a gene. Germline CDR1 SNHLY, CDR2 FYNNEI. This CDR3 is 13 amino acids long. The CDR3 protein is CASTRDRGDEQYF. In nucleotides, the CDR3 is TGTGCCAGCACCCGGGACAGGGGCGACGAGCAGTACTTC. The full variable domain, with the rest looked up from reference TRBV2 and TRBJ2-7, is EPEVTQTPSHQVTQMGQEVILRCVPISNHLYFYWYRQILGQKVEFLVSFYNNEISEKSEIFDDQFSVERPDGSNFTLKIRSTKLEDSAMYFCASTRDRGDEQYFGPGTRLTVT.

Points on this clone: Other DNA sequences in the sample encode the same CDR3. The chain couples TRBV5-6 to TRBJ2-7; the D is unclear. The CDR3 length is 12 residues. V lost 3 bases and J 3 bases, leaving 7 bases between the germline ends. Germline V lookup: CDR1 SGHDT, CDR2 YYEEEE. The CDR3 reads CASSSDRYEQYF. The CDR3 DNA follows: TGTGCCAGCAGCTCCGACCGCTACGAGCAGTACTTC.

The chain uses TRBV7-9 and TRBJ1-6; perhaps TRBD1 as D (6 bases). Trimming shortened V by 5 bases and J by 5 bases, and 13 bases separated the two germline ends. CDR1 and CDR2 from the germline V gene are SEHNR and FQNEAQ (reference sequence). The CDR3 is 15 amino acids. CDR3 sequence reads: CASSETQGDNSPLHF. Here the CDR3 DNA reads TGTGCCAGCAGCGAAACACAGGGTGATAATTCACCCCTCCACTTT.

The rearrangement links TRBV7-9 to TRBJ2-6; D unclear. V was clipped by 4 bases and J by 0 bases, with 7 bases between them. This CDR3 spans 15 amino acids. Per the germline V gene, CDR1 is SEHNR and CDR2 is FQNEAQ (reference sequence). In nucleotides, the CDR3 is TGTGCCAGCAGCTCACAGAGCTCTGGGGCCAACGTCCTGACTTTC. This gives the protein CASSSQSSGANVLTF.

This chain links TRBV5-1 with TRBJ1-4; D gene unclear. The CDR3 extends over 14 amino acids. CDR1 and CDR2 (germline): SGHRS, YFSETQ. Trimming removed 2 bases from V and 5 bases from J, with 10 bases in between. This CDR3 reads CASSFGERNEKLFF. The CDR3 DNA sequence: TGCGCCAGCAGCTTTGGGGAACGGAATGAAAAACTGTTTTTT.

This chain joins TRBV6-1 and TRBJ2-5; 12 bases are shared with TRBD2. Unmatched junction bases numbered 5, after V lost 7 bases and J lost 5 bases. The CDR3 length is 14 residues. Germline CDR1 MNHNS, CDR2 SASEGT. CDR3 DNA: TGTGCCAGCACCCGGACTAGCGGGATTGAGACCCAGTACTTC. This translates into CASTRTSGIETQYF.

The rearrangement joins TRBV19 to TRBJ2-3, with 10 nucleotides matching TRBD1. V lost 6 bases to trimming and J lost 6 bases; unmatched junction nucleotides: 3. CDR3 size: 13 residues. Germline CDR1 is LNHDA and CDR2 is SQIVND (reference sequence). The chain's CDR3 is CASRTGGLDTQYF. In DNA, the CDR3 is TGTGCCAGTAGGACAGGGGGCTTGGATACGCAGTATTTT.

The CDR3 nucleotides read TGTGCCAGCAGCTTGGGGGTGGGTGGGCCGGTTGAAGCTTTCTTT. Protein product: CASSLGVGGPVEAFF. This sequence joins TRBV5-8 and TRBJ1-1; D remains unclear. Germline lookup yields CDR1 SGHTS and CDR2 YDEGEE. Trimming removed 0 bases at V and 7 bases at J, with 16 bases between. The CDR3 is 15 residues long.

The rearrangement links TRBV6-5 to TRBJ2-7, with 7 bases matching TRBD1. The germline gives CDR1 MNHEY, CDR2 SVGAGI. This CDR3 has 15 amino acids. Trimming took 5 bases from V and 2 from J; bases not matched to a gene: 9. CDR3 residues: CASSTYTGVPYEQYF. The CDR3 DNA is TGTGCCAGCAGTACTTATACAGGGGTCCCCTACGAGCAGTACTTC.

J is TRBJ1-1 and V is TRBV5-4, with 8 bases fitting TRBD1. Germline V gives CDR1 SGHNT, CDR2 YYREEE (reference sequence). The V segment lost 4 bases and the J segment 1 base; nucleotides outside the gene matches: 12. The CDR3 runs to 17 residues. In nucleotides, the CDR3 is TGTGCCAGCAGCCCCAGGGGGCGCGGAACAAAGAACACTGAAGCTTTCTTT. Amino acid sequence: CASSPRGRGTKNTEAFF.

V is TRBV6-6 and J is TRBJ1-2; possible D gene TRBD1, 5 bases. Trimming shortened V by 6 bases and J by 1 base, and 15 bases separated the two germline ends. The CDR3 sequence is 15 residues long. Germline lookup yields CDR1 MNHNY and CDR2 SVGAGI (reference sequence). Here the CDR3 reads CASRPLGTDNYGYTF. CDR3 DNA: TGTGCCAGCAGGCCCCTCGGGACGGATAACTATGGCTACACCTTC.

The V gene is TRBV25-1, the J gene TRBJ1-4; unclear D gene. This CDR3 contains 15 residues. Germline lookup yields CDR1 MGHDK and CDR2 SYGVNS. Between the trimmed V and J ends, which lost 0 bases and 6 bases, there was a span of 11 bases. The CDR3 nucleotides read TGTGCCAGCAGTGAATATTTAGGGTACGATGAAAAACTGTTTTTT. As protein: CASSEYLGYDEKLFF. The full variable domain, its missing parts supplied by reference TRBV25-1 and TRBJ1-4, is EADIYQTPRYLVIGTGKKITLECSQTMGHDKMYWYQQDPGMELHLIHYSYGVNSTEKGDLSSESTVSRIRTEHFPLTLESARPSHTSQYLCASSEYLGYDEKLFFGSGTQLSVL.

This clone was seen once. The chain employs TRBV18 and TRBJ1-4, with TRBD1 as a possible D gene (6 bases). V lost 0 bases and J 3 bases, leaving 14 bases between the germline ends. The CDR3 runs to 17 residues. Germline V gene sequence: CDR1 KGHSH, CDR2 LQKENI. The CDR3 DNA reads TGTGCCAGCTCACCACCTTTTGGACAGTCCCCTAATGAAAAACTGTTTTTT. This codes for CASSPPFGQSPNEKLFF.

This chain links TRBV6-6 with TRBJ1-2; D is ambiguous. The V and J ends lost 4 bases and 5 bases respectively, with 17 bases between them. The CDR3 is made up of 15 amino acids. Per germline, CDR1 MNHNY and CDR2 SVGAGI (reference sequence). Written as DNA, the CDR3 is TGTGCCAGCAGTTCTAGAGGCACGGGGTTTTATGGCTACACCTTC. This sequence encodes CASSSRGTGFYGYTF.

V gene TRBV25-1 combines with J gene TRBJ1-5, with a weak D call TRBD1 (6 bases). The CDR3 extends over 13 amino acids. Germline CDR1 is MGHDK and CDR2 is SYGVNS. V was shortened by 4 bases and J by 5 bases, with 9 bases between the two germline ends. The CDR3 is CASSGAGDQPQHF. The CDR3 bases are TGTGCCAGCAGTGGCGCAGGGGATCAGCCCCAGCATTTT.

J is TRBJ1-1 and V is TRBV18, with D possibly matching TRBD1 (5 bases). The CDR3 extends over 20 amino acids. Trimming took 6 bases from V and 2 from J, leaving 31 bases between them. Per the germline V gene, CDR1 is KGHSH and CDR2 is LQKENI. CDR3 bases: TGTGCCAGCTCCGATAACCGACAGACGCAGAGCTCAAGTCCCAACACTGAAGCTTTCTTT. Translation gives CASSDNRQTQSSSPNTEAFF. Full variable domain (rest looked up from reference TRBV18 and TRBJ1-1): NAGVMQNPRHLVRRRGQEARLRCSPMKGHSHVYWYRQLPEEGLKFMVYLQKENIIDESGMPKERFSAEFPKEGPSILRIQQVVRGDSAAYFCASSDNRQTQSSSPNTEAFFGQGTRLTVV.

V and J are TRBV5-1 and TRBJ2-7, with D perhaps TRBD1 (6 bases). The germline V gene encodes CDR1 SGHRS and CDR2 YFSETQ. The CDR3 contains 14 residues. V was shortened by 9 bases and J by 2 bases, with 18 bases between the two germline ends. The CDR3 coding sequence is TGCGCCACCTCGATGACAGGAACTACCTACGAGCAGTACTTC. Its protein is CATSMTGTTYEQYF.

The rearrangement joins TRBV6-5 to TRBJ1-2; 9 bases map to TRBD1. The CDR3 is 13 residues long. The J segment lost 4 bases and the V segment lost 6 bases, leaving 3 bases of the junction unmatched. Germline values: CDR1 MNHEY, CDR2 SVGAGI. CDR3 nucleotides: TGTGCCAGCAGAAAGGACAGGGGCTATGGCTACACCTTC. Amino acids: CASRKDRGYGYTF.

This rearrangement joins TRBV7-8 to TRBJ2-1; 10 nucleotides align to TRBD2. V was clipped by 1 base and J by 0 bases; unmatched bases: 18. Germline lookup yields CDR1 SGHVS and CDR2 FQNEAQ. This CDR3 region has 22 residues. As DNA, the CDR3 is TGTGCCAGCAGCTTAGGTTTCGGCGGGGCCGGAGCGGGGGGGCCCTCCTACAATGAGCAGTTCTTC. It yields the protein CASSLGFGGAGAGGPSYNEQFF.

Here the CDR3 DNA reads TGTGCCAGCAGCTCACCCTGGGGCCCGATGAAGGGGGAGCTGTTTTTT. Translating it yields CASSSPWGPMKGELFF. The chain uses TRBV7-8 and TRBJ2-2; D may be TRBD1 (5 bases). V lost 4 bases to trimming and J lost 8 bases, with 20 bases between them. Per the germline V gene, CDR1 is SGHVS and CDR2 is FQNEAQ. The CDR3 covers 16 residues.

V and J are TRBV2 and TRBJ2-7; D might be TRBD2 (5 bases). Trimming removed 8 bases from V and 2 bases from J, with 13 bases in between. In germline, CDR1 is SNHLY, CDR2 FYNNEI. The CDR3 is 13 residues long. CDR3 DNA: TGTGCCAGCCTCACTAGACGCCCCTACGAGCAGTACTTC. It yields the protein CASLTRRPYEQYF. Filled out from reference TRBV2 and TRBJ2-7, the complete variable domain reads EPEVTQTPSHQVTQMGQEVILRCVPISNHLYFYWYRQILGQKVEFLVSFYNNEISEKSEIFDDQFSVERPDGSNFTLKIRSTKLEDSAMYFCASLTRRPYEQYFGPGTRLTVT.

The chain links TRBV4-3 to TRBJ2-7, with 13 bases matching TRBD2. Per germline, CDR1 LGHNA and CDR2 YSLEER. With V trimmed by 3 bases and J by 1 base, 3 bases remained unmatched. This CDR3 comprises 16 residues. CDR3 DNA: TGCGCCAGCAGCCAGGAACTAGCGGGAGGGTCCTACGAGCAGTACTTC. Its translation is CASSQELAGGSYEQYF.

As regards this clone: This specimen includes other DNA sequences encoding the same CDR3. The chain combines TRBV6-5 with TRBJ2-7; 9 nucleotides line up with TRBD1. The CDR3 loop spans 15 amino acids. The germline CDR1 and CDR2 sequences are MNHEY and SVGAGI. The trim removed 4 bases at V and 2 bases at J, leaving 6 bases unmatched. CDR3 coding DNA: TGTGCCAGCAGTTCCCAGGACAGGGGTCCCTACGAGCAGTACTTC. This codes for CASSSQDRGPYEQYF.

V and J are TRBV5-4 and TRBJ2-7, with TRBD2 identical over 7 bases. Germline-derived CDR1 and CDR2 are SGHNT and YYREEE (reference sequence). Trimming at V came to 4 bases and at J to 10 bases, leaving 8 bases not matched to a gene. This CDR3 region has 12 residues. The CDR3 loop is CASSTGGYGQYF. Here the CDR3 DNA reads TGTGCCAGCAGCACGGGAGGTTACGGACAGTACTTC.

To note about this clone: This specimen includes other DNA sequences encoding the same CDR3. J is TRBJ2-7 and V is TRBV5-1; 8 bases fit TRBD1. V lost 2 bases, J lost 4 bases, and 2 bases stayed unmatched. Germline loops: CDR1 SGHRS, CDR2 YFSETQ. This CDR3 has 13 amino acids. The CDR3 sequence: CASSLQGGYEQYF. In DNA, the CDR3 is TGCGCCAGCAGCTTACAGGGGGGTTACGAGCAGTACTTC.

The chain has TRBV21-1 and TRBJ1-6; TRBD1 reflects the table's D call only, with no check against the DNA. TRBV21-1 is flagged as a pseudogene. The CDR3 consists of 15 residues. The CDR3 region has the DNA TGTGCCAGCAGCAAAGAAGGGACAGGGGAATCACCCCTCCACTTT. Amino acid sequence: CASSKEGTGESPLHF.